This note documents a single T cell receptor (beta chain) sequence. Generated by immunoSEQ multiplex PCR, the TCRdb table keeps only in-frame clones and is missing some. The sample contains hundreds of thousands of clones, 86% of which appear only once. The data belong to a study of blood T cell repertoires in COVID-19. There are 16 residues in the CDR3. J lost 4 bases, V lost 2 bases, and 5 bases had no gene match. Germline CDR1 reads SGHNT; CDR2 reads YYREEE (reference sequence). The V gene is TRBV5-4, the J gene TRBJ2-3; TRBD2 aligns across 12 bases. The clonotype comes from a woman aged 25 to 39 with active or convalescent COVID-19. Source material: peripheral blood. The CDR3 spells CASSFRTSGTADTQYF. CDR3 sequence (DNA): TGTGCCAGCAGCTTCCGGACTAGCGGGACCGCAGATACGCAGTATTTT.